The clone carrying this TCR beta chain was observed a handful of times. The data belong to a study of blood T cell repertoires in COVID-19. The V gene's germline CDR1 is ENHRY and CDR2 SYGVKD. The length of the CDR3 is 15 residues. With V trimmed by 8 bases and J by 2 bases, 4 bases remained unmatched. In the original processing: Scientists estimated how many nucleated cells there were by amplifying reference gene primers. Repertoires were generated with immunoSEQ multiplex PCR, while TCRdb's copy carries only in-frame clones and drops some. V and J calls plus clone size are reproduced from that table; the DNA served to infer D and trimming. This sample yields roughly 190,000 clones, of which approximately 90% are seen a single time; 6.2% belongs to the top ten.

The chain has TRBV10-3 and TRBJ2-2; 11 nucleotides agree with TRBD2. The material sequenced was peripheral blood. The TCR comes from a woman aged 40 to 50 who had recovered from COVID-19. Here the CDR3 reads CAIRGTSGNTGELFF. For the CDR3, the DNA is TGTGCCATCCGGGGGACTAGCGGCAACACCGGGGAGCTGTTTTTT.